What follows describes a single TCR beta chain. Its antigen is currently unknown. This entry is derived from a study of cytomegalovirus exposure and HLA in healthy donors. The PCR used 60 Vbeta and 13 Jbeta primers. Here immunoSEQ multiplex PCR was the method, and the copy in TCRdb shows in-frame clones only, minus some. This sample has roughly 180,000 clones, with 76% found just once. Study-wide findings and caveats: A later examination showed that TCR association rates differed by HLA locus, with DRB1 most and HLA-C fewest.

CDR1 and CDR2 from the germline V gene are SGHTA and FQGNSA. The V gene end was trimmed by 0 bases and the J gene end by 3 bases; junction bases not matched to a gene: 2. This CDR3 is 14 amino acids long. The sequence derives from a man younger than 35 in good health and CMV-seronegative. The sequenced sample consisted of PBMCs. The J gene is TRBJ2-7, the V gene TRBV7-2; TRBD2 matches 7 bases. Here the CDR3 DNA reads TGTGCCAGCAGCTTAGCTGGGACTAACTACGAGCAGTACTTC. Its translation is CASSLAGTNYEQYF.